This T cell receptor (beta chain) emerged from a study of blood T cell repertoires in COVID-19. Whole-study context: Sites in the United States, Italy and Spain provided acute and convalescent COVID-19 samples. From T cells, B-cell-depleted T cells, or PBMCs came the material, which was cDNA or gDNA.

Authors' analysis steps: Scientists estimated how many nucleated cells there were by amplifying reference gene primers. Here immunoSEQ multiplex PCR was the method, and the copy in TCRdb shows in-frame clones only, minus some. V, J and clone size are those of that table, while D and trimming were read from the DNA. Seen here are tens of thousands of clones, less than 85% observed once, and the top ten hold approximately 16%. The CDR3 has 17 residues. V was clipped by 1 base and J by 4 bases, with 18 bases between them. Germline V CDR1 and CDR2: SGHDT, YYEEEE. The V gene is TRBV5-6, the J gene TRBJ1-3; D might be TRBD1 (5 bases). Sequenced material: peripheral blood. This receptor was identified in a man in his 70s with active or convalescent COVID-19. The CDR3 DNA follows: TGTGCCAGCAGCTTGAGGGGCCCACTTTTTTCCGGAAACACCATATATTTT. Translating it yields CASSLRGPLFSGNTIYF.